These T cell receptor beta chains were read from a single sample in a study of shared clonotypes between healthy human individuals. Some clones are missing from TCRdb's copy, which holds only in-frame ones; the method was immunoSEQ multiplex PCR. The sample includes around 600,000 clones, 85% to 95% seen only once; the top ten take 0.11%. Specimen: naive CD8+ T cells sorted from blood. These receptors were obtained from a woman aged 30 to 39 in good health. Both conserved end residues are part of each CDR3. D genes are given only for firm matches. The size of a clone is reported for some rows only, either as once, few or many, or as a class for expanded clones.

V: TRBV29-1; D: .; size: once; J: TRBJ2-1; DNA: TGCAGCGACCCCCGCCCGGGCCCAGGCAGCTCCTACAATGAGCAGTTCTTC; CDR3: CSDPRPGPGSSYNEQFF
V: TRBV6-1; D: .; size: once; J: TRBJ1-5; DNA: TGTGCCAGCAGTGGCCTCCGTGGGACTGCGCTTCAGCCCCAGCATTTT; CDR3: CASSGLRGTALQPQHF
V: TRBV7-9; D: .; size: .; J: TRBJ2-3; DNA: TGTGCCAGCAGCGAAATATTAAGCACAGATACGCAGTATTTT; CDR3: CASSEILSTDTQYF
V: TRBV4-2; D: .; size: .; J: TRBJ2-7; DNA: TGTGCCAGCAGCTCCACTTCCGAGCAGTACTTC; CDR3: CASSSTSEQYF
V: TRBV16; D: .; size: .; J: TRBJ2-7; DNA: TGTGCCAGCAGCCAATCCACAGTGTGGTCCGAGTCTGAGGAGCAGTACTTC; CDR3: CASSQSTVWSESEEQYF
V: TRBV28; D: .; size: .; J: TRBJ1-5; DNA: TGTGCCAGCAGACCAGGACGGATTAGCAATCAGCCCCAGCATTTT; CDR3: CASRPGRISNQPQHF
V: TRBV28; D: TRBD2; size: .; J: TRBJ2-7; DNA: TGTGCCAGCAGTTTCGGGCGGGAGGGCCCTGCAAAGCAGTACTTC; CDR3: CASSFGREGPAKQYF
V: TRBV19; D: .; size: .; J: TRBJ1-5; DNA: TGTGCCAGTAACCTGCAAGACGATAGCAATCAGCCCCAGCATTTT; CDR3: CASNLQDDSNQPQHF
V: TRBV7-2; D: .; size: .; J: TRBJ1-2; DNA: TGTGCCAGCAGCCGTACCAACGTGGGGGCAGGCTACACCTTC; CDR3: CASSRTNVGAGYTF
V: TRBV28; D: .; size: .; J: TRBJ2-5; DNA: TGTGCCAGCAGTTTATTCTCAGACCAAGAGACCCAGTACTTC; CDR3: CASSLFSDQETQYF
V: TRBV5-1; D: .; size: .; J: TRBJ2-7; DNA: TGCGCCAGCAGCTTGGGAGGCTACGAGCAGTACTTC; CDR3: CASSLGGYEQYF
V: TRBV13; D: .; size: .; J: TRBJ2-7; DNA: TGTGCCAGCAGCTTAGGCGGAGACTTCTCCTACGAGCAGTACTTC; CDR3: CASSLGGDFSYEQYF
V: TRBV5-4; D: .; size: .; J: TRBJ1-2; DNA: TGTGCCAGCAGCTTGGGGTATTCTGGCTACACCTTC; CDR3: CASSLGYSGYTF
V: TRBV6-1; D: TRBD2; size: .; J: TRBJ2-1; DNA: TGTGCCAGCAGTGAAATATTTGGGACTAGCGGGAGTGAGCAGTTCTTC; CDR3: CASSEIFGTSGSEQFF
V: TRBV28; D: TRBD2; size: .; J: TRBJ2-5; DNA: TGTGCCAGCAGTTTAGGACTAGCGGGAGATGAAAGAACGGAGACCCAGTACTTC; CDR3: CASSLGLAGDERTETQYF
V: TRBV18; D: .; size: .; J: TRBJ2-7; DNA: TGTGCCAGCTCACCCGGGGGGCTCGAGCAGTACTTC; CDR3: CASSPGGLEQYF
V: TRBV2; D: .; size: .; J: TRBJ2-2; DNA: TGTGCCAGCAGTAGGACCTGGCCCGGGGAGCTGTTTTTT; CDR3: CASSRTWPGELFF
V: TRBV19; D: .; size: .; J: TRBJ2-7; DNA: TGTGCCAGTAGTATTGACGGCGTTTCGAGCTCCTACGAGCAGTACTTC; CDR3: CASSIDGVSSSYEQYF
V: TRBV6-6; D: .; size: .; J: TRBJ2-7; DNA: TGTGCCAGCAGTTTCAAAACTAGTTCCCACGAGCAGTACTTC; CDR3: CASSFKTSSHEQYF
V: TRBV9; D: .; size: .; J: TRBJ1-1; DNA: TGTGCCAGCAGCGTAGGGACGGGGACTGAAGCTTTCTTT; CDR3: CASSVGTGTEAFF
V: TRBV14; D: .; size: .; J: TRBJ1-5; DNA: TGTGCCAGCAGCCGAGAGAAGGGGCAGCCCCAGCATTTT; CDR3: CASSREKGQPQHF
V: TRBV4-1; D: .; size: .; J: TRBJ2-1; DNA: TGCGCCAGCAGCCAAGGGACCCGGGAGCAGTTCTTC; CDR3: CASSQGTREQFF
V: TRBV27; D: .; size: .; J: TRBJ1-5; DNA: TGTGCCAGCCGGGGGGGGAGTCAGCCCCAGCATTTT; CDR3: CASRGGSQPQHF
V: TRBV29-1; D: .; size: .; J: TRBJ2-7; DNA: TGCAGCGTGGTTGACAGCTACGAGCAGTACTTC; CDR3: CSVVDSYEQYF
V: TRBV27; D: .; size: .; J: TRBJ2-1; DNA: TGTGCCAGCAGTCCTAGCGCCAGCTCCTACAATGAGCAGTTCTTC; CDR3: CASSPSASSYNEQFF
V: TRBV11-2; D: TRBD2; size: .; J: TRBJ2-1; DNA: TGTGCCAGCAGCTCAACTAGCGGGCCCTACAATGAGCAGTTCTTC; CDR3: CASSSTSGPYNEQFF
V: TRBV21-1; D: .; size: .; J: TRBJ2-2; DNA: TGTGCCAGCAGCACCGGGAGAAAAACCGGGGAGCTGTTTTTT; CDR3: CASSTGRKTGELFF
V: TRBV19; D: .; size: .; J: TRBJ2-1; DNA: TGTGCCAGTACTCTTCGGGGCCTCAATGAGCAGTTCTTC; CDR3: CASTLRGLNEQFF
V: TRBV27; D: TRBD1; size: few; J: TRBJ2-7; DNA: TGTGCCAGCAAGGTTTCCCGCGACAGGGTCTACGAGCAGTACTTC; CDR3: CASKVSRDRVYEQYF
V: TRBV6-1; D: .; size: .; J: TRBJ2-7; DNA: TGTGCCAGCAGTGAAAACCTCGAGCAGTACTTC; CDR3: CASSENLEQYF
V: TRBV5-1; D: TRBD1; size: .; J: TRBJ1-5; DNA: TGCGCCACCCCGCAGGGGGCCCCCGTCAATCAGCCCCAGCATTTT; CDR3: CATPQGAPVNQPQHF
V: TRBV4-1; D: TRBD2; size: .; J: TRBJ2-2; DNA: TGCGCCAGCAGTCCTAGCGGGAGTAGGGCCGGGGAGCTGTTTTTT; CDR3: CASSPSGSRAGELFF
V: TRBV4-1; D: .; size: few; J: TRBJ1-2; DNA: TGCGCCAGCAGCCCCGTAGCCAACTATGGCTACACCTTC; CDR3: CASSPVANYGYTF
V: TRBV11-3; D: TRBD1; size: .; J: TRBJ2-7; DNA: TGTGCCAGCATCTCAGGGACAGGGACCTACGAGCAGTACTTC; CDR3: CASISGTGTYEQYF
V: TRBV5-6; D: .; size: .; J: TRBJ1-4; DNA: TGTGCCAGCAGCCCACTCGGGGGGTCAACTAATGAAAAACTGTTTTTT; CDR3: CASSPLGGSTNEKLFF
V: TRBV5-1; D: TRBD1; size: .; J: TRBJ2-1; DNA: TGCGCCAGCAGCTTGGAGGGACAGGGCAATGAGCAGTTCTTC; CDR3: CASSLEGQGNEQFF
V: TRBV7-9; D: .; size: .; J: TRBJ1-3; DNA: TGTGCCAGCAGCAAGCGACAGGCGGATGGAAACACCATATATTTT; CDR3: CASSKRQADGNTIYF
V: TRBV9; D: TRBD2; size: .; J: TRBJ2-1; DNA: TGTGCCAGCAGCGCAAGGACTAGCGGGAGCTTGTATGAGCAGTTCTTC; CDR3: CASSARTSGSLYEQFF
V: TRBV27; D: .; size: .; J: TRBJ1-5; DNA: TGTGCCAGCAGTTTGAGGGGAAATCAGCCCCAGCATTTT; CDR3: CASSLRGNQPQHF
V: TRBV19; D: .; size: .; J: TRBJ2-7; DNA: TGTGCCAGTAGTATAGGCCTGCACACCTACGAGCAGTACTTC; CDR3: CASSIGLHTYEQYF
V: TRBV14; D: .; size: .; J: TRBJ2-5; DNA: TGTGCCAGCAGCCATAGTCGGTTCCAGACCCAGTACTTC; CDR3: CASSHSRFQTQYF
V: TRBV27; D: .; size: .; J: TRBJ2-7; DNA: TGTGCCAGCAGCATAACAGGGCCCTCTGGGGAGCAGTACTTC; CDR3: CASSITGPSGEQYF
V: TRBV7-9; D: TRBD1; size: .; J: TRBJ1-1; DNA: TGTGCCAGCAGCTTAAGGCAGGGGGCGAACACTGAAGCTTTCTTT; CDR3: CASSLRQGANTEAFF
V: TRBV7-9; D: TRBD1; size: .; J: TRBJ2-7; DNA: TGTGCCAGCAGCGGGTCCCGGGACAGGGGTATCAACGAGCAGTACTTC; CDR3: CASSGSRDRGINEQYF
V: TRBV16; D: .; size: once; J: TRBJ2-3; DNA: TGTGCCAGCAGCCAATTCCCTAGCACAGATACGCAGTATTTT; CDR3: CASSQFPSTDTQYF
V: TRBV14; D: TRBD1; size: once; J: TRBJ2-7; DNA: TGTGCCAGCAGCCACGGACAGGGGGTAGGGTACGAGCAGTACTTC; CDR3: CASSHGQGVGYEQYF
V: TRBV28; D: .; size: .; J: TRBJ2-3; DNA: TGTGCCAGCCGGAGGCGAACTAGCACAGATACGCAGTATTTT; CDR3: CASRRRTSTDTQYF
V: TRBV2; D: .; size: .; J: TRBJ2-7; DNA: TGTGCCAGCAGTGAAGCCGGGGGCGAGCAGTACTTC; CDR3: CASSEAGGEQYF
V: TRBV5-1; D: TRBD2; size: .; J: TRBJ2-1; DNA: TGCGCCAGCAGCCCCACTAGCGGGACCTCCAGGGATGAGCAGTTCTTC; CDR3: CASSPTSGTSRDEQFF
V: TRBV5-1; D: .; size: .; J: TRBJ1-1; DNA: TGCGCCAGCAGCTTGGATATAGCGGGGTTCACTGAAGCTTTCTTT; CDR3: CASSLDIAGFTEAFF
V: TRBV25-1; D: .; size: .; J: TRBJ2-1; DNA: TGTGCCAGCAGTGAATATAATACGGCTATTTCTCGGGATGAGCAGTTCTTC; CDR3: CASSEYNTAISRDEQFF
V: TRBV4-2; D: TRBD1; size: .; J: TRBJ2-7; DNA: TGTGCCAGCAGCCAAAGGACAGGGGGATTCTACGAGCAGTACTTC; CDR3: CASSQRTGGFYEQYF
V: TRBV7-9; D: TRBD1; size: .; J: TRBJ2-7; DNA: TGTGCCAGCAGCGCCGGGACAGGGCAAGAGCAGTACTTC; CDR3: CASSAGTGQEQYF
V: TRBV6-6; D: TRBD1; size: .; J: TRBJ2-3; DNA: TGTGCCAGCAGCACCACCGGACAGGGTTTCACGGGTACGCAGTATTTT; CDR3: CASSTTGQGFTGTQYF
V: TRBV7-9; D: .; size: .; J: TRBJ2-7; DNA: TGTGCCAGCAGCTTTGCGGAACGCTCCTACGAGCAGTACTTC; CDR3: CASSFAERSYEQYF